Sequencing of this TCR beta chain was carried out in a study of Graves' ophthalmopathy and Graves' hyperthyroidism. Ophthalmopathy donors showed moderate-to-severe activity, CAS ≥3, NOSPECS ≥4 and a duration under 3 months. PBMCs were density-gradient isolated from roughly 9.5 ml fresh blood. On this clonotype itself: No antigen is known for it. One end of the junction varies from germline; a read error may be responsible.

Germline values: CDR1 SGHVS, CDR2 FQNEAQ. The CDR3 loop spans 16 amino acids. General study results and limits: Also, most clonotypes expanded in the thyroid above 0.001 frequency appeared in blood. The study's model predicted ophthalmopathy progression at over 55% sensitivity and around 75% specificity.

As the template, RNA transcripts were used to amplify TCR beta CDR3 regions. The library came from an HTBI-primed first-round RT-PCR and a second-round multiplex PCR. TCRdb processed the multiplex PCR reads anew with MiXCR; each CDR3 protein has one entry. The table includes some 750,000 distinct CDR3 sequences, 40% detected once. The sequenced material came from peripheral blood. The receptor was derived from an adult man with Graves' ophthalmopathy. The chain is built from TRBV7-8 and TRBJ1-6, with D perhaps TRBD1 (6 bases). The CDR3 region has the DNA TGTGCCAGCAGCTTAGATGCAGGGGCCGGTAGTTCACCCCTCAACTTT. As protein: CASSLDAGAGSSPLNF.